This TCR beta chain was captured by sequencing in a study of cytomegalovirus exposure and HLA in healthy donors. Study overall: In an early release, HLA-typed donors contributed tens of millions of unique TCR sequences. Whole-study results and caveats: Per a prior analysis, the majority of TCR beta V segments were productive roughly 87% or roughly 30% of the time. There were several of the most significant clusters that appeared linked to common viral pathogens in a later analysis.

With 3 bases clipped from V and 4 bases from J, the junction kept 5 bases outside the gene matches. This CDR3 has 15 amino acids. CDR1 is SEHNR, CDR2 FQNEAQ, per germline (reference sequence). Notes on this clone: Its antigen is undetermined.

Primers: 60 Vbeta forward and 13 Jbeta reverse. Data came from immunoSEQ multiplex PCR; TCRdb stores just in-frame clones and leaves some out. The data contain over 85,000 clones, less than 90% of them seen just once; the ten biggest clones take up 2.5% to 3%. The chain employs TRBV7-9 and TRBJ2-3; 9 nucleotides align to TRBD2. Sequences were obtained from PBMCs. The TCR originated in a man aged 40-50 years in good health and CMV-seronegative. As DNA, the CDR3 is TGTGCCAGCAGCTTTCCTAGCGGGGCCCCAGATACGCAGTATTTT. Translation gives CASSFPSGAPDTQYF.